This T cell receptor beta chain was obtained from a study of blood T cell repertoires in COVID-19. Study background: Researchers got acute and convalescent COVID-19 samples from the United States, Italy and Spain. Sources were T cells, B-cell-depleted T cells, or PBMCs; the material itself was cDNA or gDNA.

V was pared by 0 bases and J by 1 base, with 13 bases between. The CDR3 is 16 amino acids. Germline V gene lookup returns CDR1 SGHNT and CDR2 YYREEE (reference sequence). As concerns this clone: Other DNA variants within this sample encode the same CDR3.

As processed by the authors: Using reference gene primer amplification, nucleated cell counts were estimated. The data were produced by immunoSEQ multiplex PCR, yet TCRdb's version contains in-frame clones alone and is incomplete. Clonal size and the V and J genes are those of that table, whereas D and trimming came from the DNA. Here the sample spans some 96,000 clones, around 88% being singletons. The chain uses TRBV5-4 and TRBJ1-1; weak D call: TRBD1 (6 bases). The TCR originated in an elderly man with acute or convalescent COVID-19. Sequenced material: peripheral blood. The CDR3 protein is CASSLAGGRRNTEAFF. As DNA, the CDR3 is TGTGCCAGCAGCTTGGCGGGGGGGCGCAGGAACACTGAAGCTTTCTTT.